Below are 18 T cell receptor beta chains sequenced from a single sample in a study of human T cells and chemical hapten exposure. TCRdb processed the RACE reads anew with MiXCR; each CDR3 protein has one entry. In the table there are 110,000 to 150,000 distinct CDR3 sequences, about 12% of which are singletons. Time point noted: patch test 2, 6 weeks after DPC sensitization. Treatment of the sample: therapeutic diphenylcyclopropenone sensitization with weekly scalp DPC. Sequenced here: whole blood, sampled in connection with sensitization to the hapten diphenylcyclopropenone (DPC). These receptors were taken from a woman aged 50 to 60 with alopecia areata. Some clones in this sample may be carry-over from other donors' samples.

The CDR3 loop reads CSVGRRGTAYEQYF. The DNA for the CDR3 is TGCAGCGTTGGACGGCGGGGGACCGCCTACGAGCAGTACTTC. The chain uses TRBV29-1 and TRBJ2-7, with 7 bases identical to TRBD2. CDR1 SQVTM and CDR2 ANQGSEA come from the germline V gene. V was pared by 4 bases and J by 2 bases, with 8 bases of the junction left unmatched. This CDR3 contains 14 residues.

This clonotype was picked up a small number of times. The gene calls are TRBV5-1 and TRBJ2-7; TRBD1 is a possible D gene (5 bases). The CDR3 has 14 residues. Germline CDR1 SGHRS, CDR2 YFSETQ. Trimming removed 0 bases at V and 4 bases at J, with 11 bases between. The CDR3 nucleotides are TGCGCCAGCAGCTTGGCAGGGTCTACATACGAGCAGTACTTC. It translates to CASSLAGSTYEQYF.

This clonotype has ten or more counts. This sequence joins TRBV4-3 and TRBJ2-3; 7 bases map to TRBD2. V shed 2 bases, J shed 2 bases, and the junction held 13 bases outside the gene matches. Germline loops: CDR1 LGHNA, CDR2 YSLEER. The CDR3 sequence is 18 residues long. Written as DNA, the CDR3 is TGCGCCAGCAGCCAACCGGCCCCTACTAGCGCTTCCACAGATACGCAGTATTTT. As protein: CASSQPAPTSASTDTQYF.

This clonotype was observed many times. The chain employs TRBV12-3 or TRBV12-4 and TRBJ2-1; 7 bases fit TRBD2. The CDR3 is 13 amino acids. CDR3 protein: CASGLAPLNEQFF. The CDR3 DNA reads TGTGCTAGCGGGCTAGCGCCCCTCAATGAGCAGTTCTTC.

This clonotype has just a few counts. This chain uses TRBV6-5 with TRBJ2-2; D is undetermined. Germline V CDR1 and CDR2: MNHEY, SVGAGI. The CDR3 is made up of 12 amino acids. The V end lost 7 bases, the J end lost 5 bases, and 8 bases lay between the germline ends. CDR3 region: CASKGGTGELFF. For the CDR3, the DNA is TGTGCCAGCAAAGGCGGTACCGGGGAGCTGTTTTTT.

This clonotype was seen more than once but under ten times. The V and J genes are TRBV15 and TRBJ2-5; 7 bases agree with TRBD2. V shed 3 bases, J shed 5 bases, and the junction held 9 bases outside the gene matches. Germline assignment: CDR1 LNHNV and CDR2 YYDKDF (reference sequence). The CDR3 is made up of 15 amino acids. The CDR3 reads CATSSWTRMGETQYF. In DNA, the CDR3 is TGTGCCACCAGCAGCTGGACTAGGATGGGCGAGACCCAGTACTTC. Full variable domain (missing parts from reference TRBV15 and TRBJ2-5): DAMVIQNPRYQVTQFGKPVTLSCSQTLNHNVMYWYQQKSSQAPKLLFHYYDKDFNNEADTPDNFQSRRPNTSFCFLDIRSPGLGDTAMYLCATSSWTRMGETQYFGPGTRLLVL.

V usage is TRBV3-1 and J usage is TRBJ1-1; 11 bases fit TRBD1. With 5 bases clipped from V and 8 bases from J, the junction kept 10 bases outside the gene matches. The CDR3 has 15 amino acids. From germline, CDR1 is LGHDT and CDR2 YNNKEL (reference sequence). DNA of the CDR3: TGTGCCAGCAGCAAGGACAGGGGGCGGGAGACGGAAGCTTTCTTT. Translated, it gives CASSKDRGRETEAFF.

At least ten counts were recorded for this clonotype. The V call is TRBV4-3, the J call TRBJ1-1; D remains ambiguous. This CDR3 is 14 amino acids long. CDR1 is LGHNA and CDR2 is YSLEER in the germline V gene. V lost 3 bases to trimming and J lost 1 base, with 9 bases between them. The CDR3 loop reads CASSQGWTNTEAFF. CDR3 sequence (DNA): TGCGCCAGCAGCCAGGGCTGGACGAACACTGAAGCTTTCTTT.

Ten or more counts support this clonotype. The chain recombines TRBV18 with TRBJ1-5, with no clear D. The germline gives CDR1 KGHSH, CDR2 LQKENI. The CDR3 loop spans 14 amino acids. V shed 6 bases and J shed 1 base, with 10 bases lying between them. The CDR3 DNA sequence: TGTGCCAGCTCGCTAGGTTTGAGCAATCAGCCCCAGCATTTT. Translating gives CASSLGLSNQPQHF.

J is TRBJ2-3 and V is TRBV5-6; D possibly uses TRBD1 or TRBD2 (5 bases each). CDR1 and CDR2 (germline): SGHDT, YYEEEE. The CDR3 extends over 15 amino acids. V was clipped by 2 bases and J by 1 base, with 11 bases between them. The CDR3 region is CASSFGRGGTDTQYF. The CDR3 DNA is TGTGCCAGCAGCTTCGGTCGAGGGGGCACAGATACGCAGTATTTT.

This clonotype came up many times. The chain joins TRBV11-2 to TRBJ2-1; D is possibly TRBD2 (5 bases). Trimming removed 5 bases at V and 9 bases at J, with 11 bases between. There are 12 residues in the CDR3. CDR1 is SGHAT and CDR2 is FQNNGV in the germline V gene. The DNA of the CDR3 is TGTGCCAGCAGCCCATCGGGGTTTGAGCAGTTCTTC. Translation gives CASSPSGFEQFF.

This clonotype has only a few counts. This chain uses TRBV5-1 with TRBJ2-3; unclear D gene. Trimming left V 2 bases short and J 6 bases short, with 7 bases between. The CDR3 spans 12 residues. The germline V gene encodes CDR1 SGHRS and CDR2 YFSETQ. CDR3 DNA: TGCGCCAGCAGCTTTACTACCGATACGCAGTATTTT. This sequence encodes CASSFTTDTQYF. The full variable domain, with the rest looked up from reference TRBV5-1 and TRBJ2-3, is KAGVTQTPRYLIKTRGQQVTLSCSPISGHRSVSWYQQTPGQGLQFLFEYFSETQRNKGNFPGRFSGRQFSNSRSEMNVSTLELGDSALYLCASSFTTDTQYFGPGTRLTVL.

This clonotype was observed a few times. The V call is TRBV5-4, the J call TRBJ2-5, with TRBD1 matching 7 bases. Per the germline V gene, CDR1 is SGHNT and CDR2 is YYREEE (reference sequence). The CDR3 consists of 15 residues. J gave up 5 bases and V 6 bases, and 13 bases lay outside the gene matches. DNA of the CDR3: TGTGCCAGCACCGTTGAGGACAGGATCGGTGAGACCCAGTACTTC. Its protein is CASTVEDRIGETQYF.

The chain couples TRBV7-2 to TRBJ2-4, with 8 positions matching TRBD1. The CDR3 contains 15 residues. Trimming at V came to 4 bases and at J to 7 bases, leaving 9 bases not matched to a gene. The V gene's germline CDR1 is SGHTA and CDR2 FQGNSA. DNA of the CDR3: TGTGCCAGCAGCTCTCAGGACAGGGTTCCGAACATTCAGTACTTC. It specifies CASSSQDRVPNIQYF. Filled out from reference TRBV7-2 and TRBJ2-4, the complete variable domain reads GAGVSQSPSNKVTEKGKDVELRCDPISGHTALYWYRQSLGQGLEFLIYFQGNSAPDKSGLPSDRFSAERTGGSVSTLTIQRTQQEDSAVYLCASSSQDRVPNIQYFGAGTRLSVL.

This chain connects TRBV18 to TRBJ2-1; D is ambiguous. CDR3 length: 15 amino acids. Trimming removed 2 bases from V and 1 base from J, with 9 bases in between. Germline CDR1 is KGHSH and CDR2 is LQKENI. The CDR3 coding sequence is TGTGCCAGCTCACCAGATCTGGCTTCCTACAATGAGCAGTTCTTC. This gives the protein CASSPDLASYNEQFF.

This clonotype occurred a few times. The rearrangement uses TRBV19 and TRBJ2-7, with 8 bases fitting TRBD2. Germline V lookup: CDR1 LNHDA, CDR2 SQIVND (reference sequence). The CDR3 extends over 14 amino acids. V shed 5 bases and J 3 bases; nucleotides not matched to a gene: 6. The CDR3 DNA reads TGTGCCAGTAGTGGTAGCGGGATTATCTACGAGCAGTACTTC. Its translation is CASSGSGIIYEQYF.

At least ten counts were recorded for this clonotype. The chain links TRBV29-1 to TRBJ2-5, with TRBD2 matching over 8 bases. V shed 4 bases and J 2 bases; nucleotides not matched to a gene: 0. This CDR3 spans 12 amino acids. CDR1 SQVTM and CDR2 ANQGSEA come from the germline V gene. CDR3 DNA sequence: TGCAGCGTTGCTAGCGGGCAAGAGACCCAGTACTTC. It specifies CSVASGQETQYF.

This chain's CDR3 is CASSSGMGYEQYF. The CDR3 nucleotides are TGCGCCAGCAGTAGCGGGATGGGGTACGAGCAGTACTTC. The chain uses TRBV10-2 and TRBJ2-7, with 7 bases identical to TRBD2. V gave up 5 bases and J gave up 4 bases; unmatched junction bases: 5. CDR1 and CDR2 from the germline V gene are WSHSY and SAAADI. This CDR3 spans 13 amino acids.